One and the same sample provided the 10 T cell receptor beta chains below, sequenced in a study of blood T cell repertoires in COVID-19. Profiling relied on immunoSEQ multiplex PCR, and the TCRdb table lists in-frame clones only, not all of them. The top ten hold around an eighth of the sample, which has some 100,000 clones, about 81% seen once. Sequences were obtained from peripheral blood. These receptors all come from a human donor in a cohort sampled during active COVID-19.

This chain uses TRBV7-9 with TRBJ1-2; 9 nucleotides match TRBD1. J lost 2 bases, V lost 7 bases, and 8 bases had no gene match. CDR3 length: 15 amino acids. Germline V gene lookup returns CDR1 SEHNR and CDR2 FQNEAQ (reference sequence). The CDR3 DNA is TGTGCCAGCAACCTACAGGGGGCCCAGAACTATGGCTACACCTTC. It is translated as CASNLQGAQNYGYTF.

The CDR3 loop reads CASTQGHYYGYTF. Written as DNA, the CDR3 is TGTGCCAGCACCCAAGGACATTACTATGGCTACACCTTC. The chain employs TRBV28 and TRBJ1-2; tentative D call: TRBD1 (5 bases). V lost 7 bases, J lost 3 bases, and 12 bases lay in between. Germline values: CDR1 MDHEN, CDR2 SYDVKM. CDR3 length: 13 amino acids.

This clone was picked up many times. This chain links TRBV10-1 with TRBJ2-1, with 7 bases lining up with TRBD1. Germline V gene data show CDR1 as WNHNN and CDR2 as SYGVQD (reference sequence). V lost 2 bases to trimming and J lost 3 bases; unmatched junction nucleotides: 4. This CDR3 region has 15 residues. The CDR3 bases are TGCGCCAGCAGTGAGGACAGGGCGGGCTACAATGAGCAGTTCTTC. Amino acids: CASSEDRAGYNEQFF.

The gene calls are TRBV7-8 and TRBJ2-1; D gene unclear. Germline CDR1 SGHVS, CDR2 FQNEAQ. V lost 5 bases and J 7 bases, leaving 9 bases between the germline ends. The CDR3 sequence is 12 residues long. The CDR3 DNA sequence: TGTGCCAGCAGCCCGTTCAGTAATGAGCAGTTCTTC. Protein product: CASSPFSNEQFF.

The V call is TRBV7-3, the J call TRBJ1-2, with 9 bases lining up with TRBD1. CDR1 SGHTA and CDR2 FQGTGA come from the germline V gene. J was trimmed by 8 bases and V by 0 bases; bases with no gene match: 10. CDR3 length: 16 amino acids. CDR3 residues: CASSLTPYPGQGGYTF. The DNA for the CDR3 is TGTGCCAGCAGCTTAACCCCATACCCGGGACAGGGCGGCTACACCTTC.

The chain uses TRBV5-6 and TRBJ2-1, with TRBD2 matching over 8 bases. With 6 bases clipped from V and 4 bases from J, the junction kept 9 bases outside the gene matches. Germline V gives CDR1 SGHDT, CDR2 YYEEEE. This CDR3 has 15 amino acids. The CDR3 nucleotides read TGTGCCAGCATCCTAGGGGCGGGGGGTTACAATGAGCAGTTCTTC. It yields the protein CASILGAGGYNEQFF. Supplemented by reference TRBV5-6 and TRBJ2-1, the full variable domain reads DAGVTQSPTHLIKTRGQQVTLRCSPKSGHDTVSWYQQALGQGPQFIFQYYEEEERQRGNFPDRFSGHQFPNYSSELNVNALLLGDSALYLCASILGAGGYNEQFFGPGTRLTVL.

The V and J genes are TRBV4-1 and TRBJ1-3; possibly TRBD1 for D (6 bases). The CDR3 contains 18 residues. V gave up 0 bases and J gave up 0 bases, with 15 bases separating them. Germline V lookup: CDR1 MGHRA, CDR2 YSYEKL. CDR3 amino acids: CASSQDLTGPLSGNTIYF. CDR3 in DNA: TGCGCCAGCAGCCAAGATCTCACAGGGCCCCTCTCTGGAAACACCATATATTTT.

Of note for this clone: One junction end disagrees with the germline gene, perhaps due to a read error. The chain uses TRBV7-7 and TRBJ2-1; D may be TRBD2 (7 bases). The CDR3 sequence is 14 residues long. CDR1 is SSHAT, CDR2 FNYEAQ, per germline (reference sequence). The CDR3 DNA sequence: TGTGCTAGCAGCCTCGGGGGGCCCTACAATGAGCAGTTCTTC. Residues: CASSLGGPYNEQFF.

The CDR3, as DNA: TGTGCCAGCAGCTTTCAAGTCCTCGGGAGGTCCTACAATGAGCAGTTCTTC. Protein sequence: CASSFQVLGRSYNEQFF. The chain is built from TRBV7-8 and TRBJ2-1; 7 nucleotides align to TRBD2. Losses at the gene ends were 3 bases for V and 1 base for J; bases not matched to a gene: 9. Germline CDR1 reads SGHVS; CDR2 reads FQNEAQ. This CDR3 comprises 17 residues.

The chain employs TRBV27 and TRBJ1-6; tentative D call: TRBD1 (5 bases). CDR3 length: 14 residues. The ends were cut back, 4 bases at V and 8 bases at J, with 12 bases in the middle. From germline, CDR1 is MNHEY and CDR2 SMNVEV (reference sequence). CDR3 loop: CASSWGGVDSPLHF. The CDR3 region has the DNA TGTGCCAGCAGTTGGGGGGGGGTAGATTCACCCCTCCACTTT.